This T cell receptor (beta chain) emerged from a study of blood T cell repertoires in COVID-19. As handled by the study authors: It was from reference gene primer amplification that nucleated cell counts were estimated. Method: immunoSEQ multiplex PCR; TCRdb's copy keeps in-frame clones and lacks some. That table supplies the V and J calls and clone size; D and trimming were determined from the DNA. The sample yields around 230,000 clones, 83% seen once. Sequencing was done on a sample of peripheral blood. The TCR sequence derives from a middle-aged woman with active or convalescent COVID-19.

In DNA form, the CDR3 reads TGTGCCAGTAGTATACCCCAGTTGGATTCACCCCTCCACTTT. This codes for CASSIPQLDSPLHF. V is TRBV19 and J is TRBJ1-6, with unresolved D. Trimming removed 2 bases from V and 8 bases from J, with 10 bases in between. The CDR3 consists of 14 residues. Germline CDR1 and CDR2: LNHDA and SQIVND (reference sequence).